Below are 25 T cell receptor beta chains sequenced from a single sample in a study of T-cell memory formation after mild COVID-19. MiXCR was run by TCRdb on the 5' RACE reads, yielding one entry per CDR3 protein. The table records around 340,000 distinct CDR3 sequences, roughly 20% of them present only once. The sample taken for sequencing was PBMCs or a T cell subset sorted from them (not recorded which). These receptors all stem from an adult woman who had mild COVID-19 (a few samples of this study predate the infection). Cell type and time point are not known.

The chain recombines TRBV19 with TRBJ2-7, with D unclear. V lost 2 bases and J 2 bases, leaving 10 bases between the germline ends. Germline V gives CDR1 LNHDA, CDR2 SQIVND (reference sequence). The CDR3 covers 14 residues. The CDR3 loop is CASSISTAPYEQYF. The CDR3, as DNA: TGTGCCAGTAGTATAAGTACAGCCCCCTACGAGCAGTACTTC. Full variable domain (remainder filled in from reference TRBV19 and TRBJ2-7): DGGITQSPKYLFRKEGQNVTLSCEQNLNHDAMYWYRQDPGQGLRLIYYSQIVNDFQKGDIAEGYSVSREKKESFPLTVTSAQKNPTAFYLCASSISTAPYEQYFGPGTRLTVT.

This chain links TRBV4-1 with TRBJ2-7; D might be TRBD1 (6 bases). Germline V gene sequence: CDR1 MGHRA, CDR2 YSYEKL. The CDR3 is 16 residues long. Trimming pared 1 base from V and 1 base from J, leaving 14 bases between. CDR3 sequence (DNA): TGCGCCAGCAGCCAAGTATGGACAGCTGAATCCTACGAGCAGTACTTC. Its translation is CASSQVWTAESYEQYF.

The rearrangement links TRBV20-1 to TRBJ1-6; D is unresolved. V was shortened by 4 bases and J by 3 bases, with 13 bases between the two germline ends. Germline lookup yields CDR1 DFQATT and CDR2 SNEGSKA (reference sequence). The CDR3 runs to 15 residues. CDR3 residues: CSANQGSGYNSPLHF. In DNA, the CDR3 is TGCAGTGCTAATCAAGGCAGCGGCTATAATTCACCCCTCCACTTT.

V and J are TRBV24-1 and TRBJ2-3, with 7 nucleotides matching TRBD1. Germline values: CDR1 KGHDR, CDR2 SFDVKD. V shed 10 bases, J shed 7 bases, and the junction held 7 bases outside the gene matches. The CDR3 consists of 12 residues. The CDR3 bases are TGTGCCACTCAAACACAGGGGAATACGCAGTATTTT. Amino acid sequence: CATQTQGNTQYF.

This chain links TRBV4-1 with TRBJ2-7, with 10 nucleotides matching TRBD1. V dropped 6 bases and J dropped 2; count of bases not matched to a gene: 4. CDR1 and CDR2 from the germline V gene are MGHRA and YSYEKL. The CDR3 contains 14 residues. The CDR3 loop reads CASSRDRGAYEQYF. Here the CDR3 DNA reads TGCGCCAGCAGTCGGGACAGGGGAGCCTACGAGCAGTACTTC.

This chain's CDR3 is CASSRTTTDTQYF. CDR3 DNA sequence: TGTGCCAGCAGCCGGACTACCACAGATACGCAGTATTTT. The chain uses TRBV12-3 or TRBV12-4 and TRBJ2-3; tentative D call: TRBD2 (6 bases). The V end was cut by 6 bases, the J end by 2 bases, with 9 bases between. The CDR3 runs to 13 residues.

The chain employs TRBV6-5 and TRBJ1-1; perhaps TRBD1 as D (5 bases). V was clipped by 7 bases and J by 11 bases, with 14 bases between them. Germline V gene sequence: CDR1 MNHEY, CDR2 SVGAGI. This CDR3 spans 11 amino acids. The CDR3 loop is CASKGLSRAFF. In nucleotides, the CDR3 is TGTGCCAGCAAGGGGCTGTCTAGGGCTTTCTTT.

The chain links TRBV9 to TRBJ2-3, with TRBD2 identical over 7 bases. V shed 3 bases and J 2 bases; nucleotides not matched to a gene: 6. CDR1 and CDR2 (germline): SGDLS, YYNGEE. The CDR3 is 15 amino acids. The CDR3 region is CASSGSSGDTDTQYF. DNA for the CDR3: TGTGCCAGCAGCGGGTCTAGCGGAGACACAGATACGCAGTATTTT. Full variable domain (rest looked up from reference TRBV9 and TRBJ2-3): DSGVTQTPKHLITATGQRVTLRCSPRSGDLSVYWYQQSLDQGLQFLIQYYNGEERAKGNILERFSAQQFPDLHSELNLSSLELGDSALYFCASSGSSGDTDTQYFGPGTRLTVL.

CDR3 amino acids: CASSPRTGPFYNEQFF. The DNA for the CDR3 is TGCGCCAGCAGCCCACGCACAGGGCCGTTCTACAATGAGCAGTTCTTC. The V and J genes are TRBV4-1 and TRBJ2-1, with D perhaps TRBD1 (6 bases). The V gene's germline CDR1 is MGHRA and CDR2 YSYEKL. V lost 4 bases and J 3 bases, leaving 16 bases between the germline ends. This CDR3 region has 16 residues.

The DNA for the CDR3 is TGTGCCAGCAGCTTTGACCCCCCTCCGAGAGGAGAGCAGTTCTTC. This sequence encodes CASSFDPPPRGEQFF. This chain uses TRBV7-2 with TRBJ2-1; the D is unclear. Germline CDR1 SGHTA, CDR2 FQGNSA. V shed 3 bases and J shed 10 bases, with 19 bases lying between them. The CDR3 is 15 amino acids.

V usage is TRBV7-9 and J usage is TRBJ2-7; a possible D gene is TRBD1 (6 bases). The germline V gene has CDR1 SEHNR and CDR2 FQNEAQ (reference sequence). V lost 6 bases to trimming and J lost 0 bases, with 15 bases between them. This CDR3 contains 15 residues. CDR3: CASSQGTFSSYEQYF. CDR3 bases: TGTGCCAGCAGTCAAGGGACATTTAGCTCCTACGAGCAGTACTTC.

The chain employs TRBV7-6 and TRBJ2-5; tentatively, D is TRBD1 (6 bases). Germline-derived CDR1 and CDR2 are SGHVS and FNYEAQ. The V and J ends lost 5 bases and 4 bases respectively, with 14 bases between them. CDR3 length equals 14 residues. CDR3: CASSPGRGSETQYF. CDR3 coding DNA: TGTGCCAGCAGCCCCGGAAGGGGGTCAGAGACCCAGTACTTC.

This clonotype occurred a few times. The V gene is TRBV27, the J gene TRBJ2-3, with TRBD1 identical over 8 bases. CDR3 length equals 14 residues. The germline CDR1 and CDR2 sequences are MNHEY and SMNVEV (reference sequence). V was pared by 3 bases and J by 5 bases, with 4 bases of the junction left unmatched. CDR3 DNA sequence: TGTGCCAGCAGTTTTAACAGGGGGAAAGATACGCAGTATTTT. Amino acid sequence: CASSFNRGKDTQYF.

This rearrangement joins TRBV20-1 to TRBJ2-4, with TRBD2 matching 9 bases. The germline CDR1 and CDR2 sequences are DFQATT and SNEGSKA (reference sequence). The V segment lost 1 base and the J segment 1 base; nucleotides outside the gene matches: 5. The CDR3 sequence is 16 residues long. The CDR3 DNA reads as TGCAGTGCTAGAGTTGCGGGAGGGTATGCCAAAAACATTCAGTACTTC. Protein product: CSARVAGGYAKNIQYF.

CDR3 protein: CASSYSNRDSPLHF. CDR3 bases: TGTGCCAGCAGTTACTCCAATAGAGACTCACCCCTCCACTTT. The chain carries TRBV6-6 and TRBJ1-6; D not resolved. The CDR3 is made up of 14 amino acids. V dropped 0 bases and J dropped 10 bases, with 10 bases sitting between them. Per germline, CDR1 MNHNY and CDR2 SVGAGI (reference sequence).

The sample holds a few counts of this clonotype. This chain joins TRBV19 and TRBJ2-7; D is unresolved. This CDR3 comprises 14 residues. The V and J ends lost 2 bases and 0 bases respectively, with 8 bases between them. Germline assignment: CDR1 LNHDA and CDR2 SQIVND (reference sequence). CDR3 in DNA: TGTGCCAGTAGTATAAGGGCACGCTCCTACGAGCAGTACTTC. Protein product: CASSIRARSYEQYF.

This clonotype was detected only a few times. The rearrangement uses TRBV7-9 and TRBJ2-1; TRBD2 matches 7 bases. CDR1 SEHNR and CDR2 FQNEAQ come from the germline V gene (reference sequence). The CDR3 is 16 amino acids. V was clipped by 1 base and J by 7 bases; unmatched bases: 10. CDR3 in DNA: TGTGCCAGCAGCTTAGGGGGGGGACTTGCTGTTAATGAGCAGTTCTTC. Its translation: CASSLGGGLAVNEQFF.

This clonotype came up a few times. The chain links TRBV29-1 to TRBJ2-5; 9 bases are a match to TRBD2. This CDR3 contains 16 residues. Germline lookup yields CDR1 SQVTM and CDR2 ANQGSEA. V lost 7 bases and J lost 5; bases outside the gene matches: 17. CDR3 amino acids: CSAEGGLASGWETQYF. CDR3 DNA sequence: TGCAGCGCCGAGGGAGGACTAGCGTCTGGGTGGGAGACCCAGTACTTC. Drawing the rest from reference TRBV29-1 and TRBJ2-5, the complete variable domain is SAVISQKPSRDICQRGTSLTIQCQVDSQVTMMFWYRQQPGQSLTLIATANQGSEATYESGFVIDKFPISRPNLTFSTLTVSNMSPEDSSIYLCSAEGGLASGWETQYFGPGTRLLVL.

In regard to this clonotype: This CDR3 is missing its conserved last phenylalanine or tryptophan, likely due to a read error. The limits of the CDR3 on the DNA are not certain, so only TCRdb's listed CDR3 is given. The chain is built from TRBV6-1 and TRBJ1-1; the listed D gene, TRBD1, was not tested against the DNA. 10 amino acids form the CDR3, both terminal residues included. The germline V gene encodes CDR1 MNHNS and CDR2 SASEGT. The CDR3: CASSENVWAI.

This clonotype was detected a few times. J is TRBJ2-4 and V is TRBV5-1; TRBD1 matches at 9 bases. V lost 1 base to trimming and J lost 3 bases; unmatched junction nucleotides: 8. Germline assignment: CDR1 SGHRS and CDR2 YFSETQ. The CDR3 totals 17 residues. The CDR3 sequence is CASSLYGTGIDKNIQYF. The CDR3 DNA is TGCGCCAGCAGCTTGTACGGGACAGGGATAGACAAAAACATTCAGTACTTC.

This clonotype was counted only a few times. This sequence joins TRBV24-1 and TRBJ2-3; D is uncertain. Germline values: CDR1 KGHDR, CDR2 SFDVKD. The CDR3 extends over 11 amino acids. Trimming cost V 6 bases and J 7 bases, with 7 bases left between them. This CDR3 reads CATSSGHTQYF. The CDR3, as DNA: TGTGCCACCAGTTCCGGTCATACGCAGTATTTT.

This clonotype was counted between two and nine times. The genes are TRBV11-3 and TRBJ2-3, with a weak D call TRBD1 (6 bases). CDR1 and CDR2 (germline): SGHNT, YENEEA. CDR3 length: 14 amino acids. The V end was cut by 5 bases, the J end by 0 bases, with 9 bases between. The CDR3 region is CASSRGQSTDTQYF. The CDR3 DNA follows: TGTGCCAGCAGCCGCGGACAGAGCACAGATACGCAGTATTTT.

The V call is TRBV5-4, the J call TRBJ2-1, with a possible D match to TRBD2 (7 bases). Trimming took off 3 bases at V and 7 bases at J, with 23 bases between the two ends. The length of the CDR3 is 17 residues. CDR1 SGHNT and CDR2 YYREEE come from the germline V gene (reference sequence). CDR3 coding DNA: TGTGCCAGCAGCTCTGGTATCAACTCGGGGGGCGCTAATGAGCAGTTCTTC. As protein: CASSSGINSGGANEQFF.

This CDR3 reads CASSSVGTIPNNEQFF. In nucleotides, the CDR3 is TGCGCCAGCAGTAGCGTTGGGACTATTCCCAACAATGAGCAGTTCTTC. V and J are TRBV5-1 and TRBJ2-1; 7 bases agree with TRBD2. Germline trimming cut 5 bases from V and 5 bases from J; bases unmatched to any gene: 13. The CDR3 contains 16 residues. Looked up from germline, CDR1 is SGHRS and CDR2 is YFSETQ.

This clonotype occurred a few times. This chain connects TRBV7-8 to TRBJ1-6, with D possibly being TRBD1 (5 bases). Trimming removed 5 bases from V and 5 bases from J, with 13 bases in between. CDR1 is SGHVS and CDR2 is FQNEAQ in the germline V gene. CDR3 length: 15 amino acids. The CDR3 loop is CASSTQTANNSPLHF. The CDR3 nucleotides are TGTGCCAGCAGCACCCAGACAGCGAATAATTCACCCCTCCACTTT.